This T cell receptor beta chain was captured by sequencing in a study of response to subunit inactivated influenza vaccine. A few counts support this clonotype. No antigen is known for it. Study-level findings and limits: Each seasonal flu vaccination may recruit only limited new T cells, authors suggested.

The V gene lost 4 bases and the J gene lost 10 bases, with 11 bases spanning the gap. The CDR3 runs 11 residues. Germline V CDR1 and CDR2: SGHRS, YFSETQ. From the RT-PCR reads, TCRdb called clonotypes with MiXCR, one entry per CDR3 protein. The sample consists of more than 700,000 distinct CDR3 sequences, 21% of them appearing once. The receptor was derived from a man between 50 and 59 years old who received an inactivated influenza vaccine. The source was PBMCs from blood, collected 4 to 6 days after vaccination. The chain recombines TRBV5-1 with TRBJ1-1; D gene uncertain. The CDR3 sequence: CASSNRDGAFF. The CDR3 coding sequence is TGCGCCAGCAGCAACCGGGATGGAGCTTTCTTT.